A selection of T cell receptor beta chains follows, all from one sample in a study of cytomegalovirus exposure and HLA in healthy donors. The protocol was immunoSEQ multiplex PCR, while the TCRdb copy is restricted to in-frame clones and leaves out a portion. This table holds about 64,000 clones. The sequenced sample consisted of PBMCs. The receptors originated from a woman between 18 and 29 years old in good health and CMV-seronegative. Each CDR3 is given with its conserved first and last residue. The D gene is left open where the match is weak.

CDR3 length: 11
D gene: -
J gene: TRBJ1-1
V gene: TRBV2
CDR3 DNA: TGTGCCAGCGCCGGGAACACTGAAGCTTTCTTT
CDR3 protein: CASAGNTEAFF

CDR3 length: 16
D gene: TRBD2
J gene: TRBJ2-3
V gene: TRBV6-1
CDR3 DNA: TGTGCCAGCAGTGAAGTAGCGGGTAAGAGCACAGATACGCAGTATTTT
CDR3 protein: CASSEVAGKSTDTQYF

CDR3 length: 14
D gene: -
J gene: TRBJ1-1
V gene: TRBV5-1
CDR3 DNA: TGCGCCAGCAGCTTAGATCTCCGGGAGACTGAAGCTTTCTTT
CDR3 protein: CASSLDLRETEAFF

CDR3 length: 13
D gene: -
J gene: TRBJ1-1
V gene: TRBV6-5
CDR3 DNA: TGTGCCAGCAGTTACGGAGGGAACACTGAAGCTTTCTTT
CDR3 protein: CASSYGGNTEAFF

CDR3 length: 15
D gene: -
J gene: TRBJ2-2
V gene: TRBV19
CDR3 DNA: TGTGCCAGTAGTATAGGGGGGGCGAACACCGGGGAGCTGTTTTTT
CDR3 protein: CASSIGGANTGELFF

CDR3 length: 16
D gene: TRBD1
J gene: TRBJ2-1
V gene: TRBV11-3
CDR3 DNA: TGTGCCAGCAGCTTAGGGGGACAGGACTTCTACAATGAGCAGTTCTTC
CDR3 protein: CASSLGGQDFYNEQFF

CDR3 length: 14
D gene: TRBD1
J gene: TRBJ2-7
V gene: TRBV9
CDR3 DNA: TGTGCCAGCAGCCCCCGGACAGGGGCTTACGAGCAGTACTTC
CDR3 protein: CASSPRTGAYEQYF

CDR3 length: 14
D gene: TRBD1
J gene: TRBJ1-2
V gene: TRBV5-1
CDR3 DNA: TGCGCCAGCAGCATAGGGACAGGGTTCTATGGCTACACCTTC
CDR3 protein: CASSIGTGFYGYTF

CDR3 length: 17
D gene: -
J gene: TRBJ2-5
V gene: TRBV7-9
CDR3 DNA: TGTGCCAGCAGCTTTTATCCCGTGACAGGTGGGGGAGAGACCCAGTACTTC
CDR3 protein: CASSFYPVTGGGETQYF

CDR3 length: 15
D gene: TRBD1
J gene: TRBJ1-2
V gene: TRBV30
CDR3 DNA: TGTGCCTGGATGTCCGGGACAGGGGCTTTGTATGGCTACACCTTC
CDR3 protein: CAWMSGTGALYGYTF

CDR3 length: 15
D gene: TRBD1
J gene: TRBJ1-2
V gene: TRBV6-1
CDR3 DNA: TGTGCCAGCAGTGGACAGGGGGCGCTGGCCACTGGCTACACCTTC
CDR3 protein: CASSGQGALATGYTF

CDR3 length: 11
D gene: -
J gene: TRBJ1-1
V gene: TRBV20-1
CDR3 DNA: TGCAGTGGCCGAGCGGGCACTGAAGCTTTCTTT
CDR3 protein: CSGRAGTEAFF

CDR3 length: 14
D gene: -
J gene: TRBJ1-6
V gene: TRBV4-1
CDR3 DNA: TGCGCCAGCAGCCAAGAGGGTCGGGGGTCACCCCTCCACTTT
CDR3 protein: CASSQEGRGSPLHF

CDR3 length: 11
D gene: -
J gene: TRBJ1-2
V gene: TRBV29-1
CDR3 DNA: TGCAGCGTCGCACGGAGCATTGACTACACCTTC
CDR3 protein: CSVARSIDYTF

CDR3 length: 15
D gene: TRBD1
J gene: TRBJ1-3
V gene: TRBV6-1
CDR3 DNA: TGTGCCAGCAGCTTACTCAGGGGGGCTGGAAACACCATATATTTT
CDR3 protein: CASSLLRGAGNTIYF

CDR3 length: 15
D gene: -
J gene: TRBJ2-3
V gene: TRBV6-6
CDR3 DNA: TGTGCCAGCAGTTACCTACAGGGCGGCACAGATACGCAGTATTTT
CDR3 protein: CASSYLQGGTDTQYF

CDR3 length: 16
D gene: -
J gene: TRBJ2-7
V gene: TRBV5-4
CDR3 DNA: TGTGCCAGCAGCAAGGACAGAATCGTTAGCTCCTACGAGCAGTACTTC
CDR3 protein: CASSKDRIVSSYEQYF

CDR3 length: 12
D gene: -
J gene: TRBJ1-2
V gene: TRBV6-5
CDR3 DNA: TGTGCCAGCAGTTATAATGACTATGGCTACACCTTC
CDR3 protein: CASSYNDYGYTF

CDR3 length: 15
D gene: TRBD2
J gene: TRBJ2-7
V gene: TRBV27
CDR3 DNA: TGTGCCAGCAGTTCCCGACGGGGGGGGTGGCACGAGCAGTACTTC
CDR3 protein: CASSSRRGGWHEQYF

CDR3 length: 17
D gene: -
J gene: TRBJ1-1
V gene: TRBV29-1
CDR3 DNA: TGCAGCGTTGGTCCAGGGGTGGAGATTTGGTCGAACACTGAAGCTTTCTTT
CDR3 protein: CSVGPGVEIWSNTEAFF

CDR3 length: 14
D gene: TRBD1
J gene: TRBJ1-1
V gene: TRBV4-1
CDR3 DNA: TGCGCCAGCAGCCCAGCAGACAGGGCTGTCCAAGCTTTCTTT
CDR3 protein: CASSPADRAVQAFF

CDR3 length: 12
D gene: -
J gene: TRBJ1-1
V gene: TRBV15
CDR3 DNA: TGTGCCACCAGCAGACTCGGGACTGAAGCTTTCTTT
CDR3 protein: CATSRLGTEAFF

CDR3 length: 17
D gene: TRBD1
J gene: TRBJ1-2
V gene: TRBV4-1
CDR3 DNA: TGCGCCAGCAGCCAAGAGACCGGGTCTTTCGGACAGGATGGCTACACCTTC
CDR3 protein: CASSQETGSFGQDGYTF

CDR3 length: 16
D gene: TRBD1
J gene: TRBJ1-1
V gene: TRBV5-1
CDR3 DNA: TGCGCCAGCAGCATACAGGGGGGCCTAAAGAACACTGAAGCTTTCTTT
CDR3 protein: CASSIQGGLKNTEAFF

CDR3 length: 19
D gene: TRBD2
J gene: TRBJ2-5
V gene: TRBV10-3
CDR3 DNA: TGTGCCATCAGTGGGACTAACGTTCCTCTAGCGGGCGACAAAGAGACCCAGTACTTC
CDR3 protein: CAISGTNVPLAGDKETQYF

CDR3 length: 15
D gene: -
J gene: TRBJ2-7
V gene: TRBV13
CDR3 DNA: TGTGCCAGCAGCTTAGGGGGGGCTGATCTCTACGAGCAGTACTTC
CDR3 protein: CASSLGGADLYEQYF

CDR3 length: 18
D gene: TRBD1
J gene: TRBJ2-6
V gene: TRBV29-1
CDR3 DNA: TGCAGCGTCTCCCCGACCGGGACAGGCTTCTCTGGGGCCAACGTCCTGACTTTC
CDR3 protein: CSVSPTGTGFSGANVLTF

CDR3 length: 16
D gene: TRBD2
J gene: TRBJ2-3
V gene: TRBV4-1
CDR3 DNA: TGCGCCAGCAGCCAAGATCTAACTAGCGGGGCAGATACGCAGTATTTT
CDR3 protein: CASSQDLTSGADTQYF

CDR3 length: 14
D gene: TRBD1
J gene: TRBJ1-4
V gene: TRBV6-1
CDR3 DNA: TGTGCCAGCAGGCGGGACAGGGGGGATGAAAAACTGTTTTTT
CDR3 protein: CASRRDRGDEKLFF

CDR3 length: 13
D gene: -
J gene: TRBJ1-1
V gene: TRBV7-9
CDR3 DNA: TGTGCCAGCAGCTTACGAGGGGGCACTGAAGCTTTCTTT
CDR3 protein: CASSLRGGTEAFF

CDR3 length: 12
D gene: -
J gene: TRBJ2-1
V gene: TRBV7-9
CDR3 DNA: TGTGCCAGCAGACGAGGGGGCAATGAGCAGTTCTTC
CDR3 protein: CASRRGGNEQFF

CDR3 length: 13
D gene: -
J gene: TRBJ2-3
V gene: TRBV5-4
CDR3 DNA: TGTGCCACCCACCGGTACGGGGCAGATACGCAGTATTTT
CDR3 protein: CATHRYGADTQYF